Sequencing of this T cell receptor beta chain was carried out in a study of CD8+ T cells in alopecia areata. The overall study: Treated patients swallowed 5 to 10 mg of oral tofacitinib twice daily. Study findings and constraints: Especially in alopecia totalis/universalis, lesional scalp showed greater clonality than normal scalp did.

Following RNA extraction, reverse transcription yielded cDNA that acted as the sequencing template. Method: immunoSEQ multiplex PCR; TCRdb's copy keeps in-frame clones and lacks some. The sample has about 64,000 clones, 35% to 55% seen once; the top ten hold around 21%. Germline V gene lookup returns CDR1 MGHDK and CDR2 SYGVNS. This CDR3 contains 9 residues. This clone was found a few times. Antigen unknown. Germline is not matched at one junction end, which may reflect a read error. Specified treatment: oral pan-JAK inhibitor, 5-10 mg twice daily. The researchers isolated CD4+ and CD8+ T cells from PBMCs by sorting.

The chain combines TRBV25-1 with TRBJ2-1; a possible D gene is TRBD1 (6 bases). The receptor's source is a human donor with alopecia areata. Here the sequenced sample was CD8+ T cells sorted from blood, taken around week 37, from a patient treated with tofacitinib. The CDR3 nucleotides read TGTGCCAGCGGGACACCAACCCTCTTC. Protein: CASGTPTLF.